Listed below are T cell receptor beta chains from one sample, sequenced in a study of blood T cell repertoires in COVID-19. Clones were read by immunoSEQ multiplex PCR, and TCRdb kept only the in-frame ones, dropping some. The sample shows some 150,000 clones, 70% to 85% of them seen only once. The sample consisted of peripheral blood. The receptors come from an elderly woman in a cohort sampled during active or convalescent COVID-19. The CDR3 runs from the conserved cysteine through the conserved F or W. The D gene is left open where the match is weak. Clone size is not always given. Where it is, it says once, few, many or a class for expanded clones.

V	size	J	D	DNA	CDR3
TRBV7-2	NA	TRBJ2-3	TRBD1	TGTGCCAGCAGCTTACCGGGACAGGGGATAGATACGCAGTATTTT	CASSLPGQGIDTQYF
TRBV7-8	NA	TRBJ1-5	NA	TGTGCCAGCAGCTTAGCGCTCAGGGAATTGGGCAATCAGCCCCAGCATTTT	CASSLALRELGNQPQHF
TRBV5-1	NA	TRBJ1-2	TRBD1	TGCGCCAGCAGCTTGGGACAGGGGTATAACGGCTACACCTTC	CASSLGQGYNGYTF
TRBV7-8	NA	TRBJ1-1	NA	TGTGCCAGCAGCTCAGACACGATGAACACTGAAGCTTTCTTT	CASSSDTMNTEAFF
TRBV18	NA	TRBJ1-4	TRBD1	TGTGCCAGCTCACCGAGACAGGGGGCAACTAATGAAAAACTGTTTTTT	CASSPRQGATNEKLFF
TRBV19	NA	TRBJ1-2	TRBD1	TGTGCCAGTAGTATTATCGGACAGGGGGTGCCTGGGGCTAACTATGGCTACACCTTC	CASSIIGQGVPGANYGYTF
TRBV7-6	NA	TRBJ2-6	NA	TGTGCCAGCAGCCTAACCCTTCGTAGAGGCTCTGGGGCCAACGTCCTGACTTTC	CASSLTLRRGSGANVLTF
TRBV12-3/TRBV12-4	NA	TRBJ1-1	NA	TGTGCCAGCAGTTTAACGACAGGCACTGAAGCTTTCTTT	CASSLTTGTEAFF
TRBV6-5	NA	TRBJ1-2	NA	TGTGCCAGCAGACAGGGAAGGAACTATGGCTACACCTTC	CASRQGRNYGYTF
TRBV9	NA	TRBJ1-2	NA	TGTGCCAGCAGCCCTAACACGGGGGCTAACTATGGCTACACCTTC	CASSPNTGANYGYTF
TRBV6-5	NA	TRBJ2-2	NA	TGTGCCAGCAGTTACGATGGTCAGGGGGAGCTGTTTTTT	CASSYDGQGELFF
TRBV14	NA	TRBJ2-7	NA	TGTGCCAGCAGCCAAGATAACTTCTCCTACGAGCAGTACTTC	CASSQDNFSYEQYF
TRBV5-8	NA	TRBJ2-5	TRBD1	TGTGCCAGCAGCGACAGGGGGCGCGGGGAGACCCAGTACTTC	CASSDRGRGETQYF
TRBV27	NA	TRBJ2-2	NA	TGTGCCAGCAGTTTATTGGTCAGGGCGGTTAACGGGGAGCTGTTTTTT	CASSLLVRAVNGELFF
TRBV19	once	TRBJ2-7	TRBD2	TGTGCCAGTAGTATGACGTTTAGCGGGGGGCCCCTTTACGAGCAGTACTTC	CASSMTFSGGPLYEQYF
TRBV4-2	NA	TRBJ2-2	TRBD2	TGTGCCAGCAGCCAAGTTGGACTAGCGGGGGGAGAGCTGTTTTTT	CASSQVGLAGGELFF
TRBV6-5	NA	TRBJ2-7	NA	TGTGCCAGCAAGGGACTGGCGAGCTCCTACGAGCAGTACTTC	CASKGLASSYEQYF
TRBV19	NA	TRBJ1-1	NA	TGTGCCAGTAGTATTCGACAGGTGAACACTGAAGCTTTCTTT	CASSIRQVNTEAFF
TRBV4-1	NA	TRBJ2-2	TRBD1	TGCGCCAGCAGCCAAGAAGGACAGGGAAGATGGAAGGGCACCGGGGAGCTGTTTTTT	CASSQEGQGRWKGTGELFF
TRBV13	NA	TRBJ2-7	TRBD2	TGTGCCAGCAGCCCGCGGGGGGGAACTACTACTTCGCAGTACTTC	CASSPRGGTTTSQYF
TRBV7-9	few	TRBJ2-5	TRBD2	TGTGCCAGCAGCTTAGCGCTAACTAGCGGCGCCGCAGAGACCCAGTACTTC	CASSLALTSGAAETQYF
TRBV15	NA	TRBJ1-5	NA	TGTGCCACCAGCAGAGTAGAGGGTTACGGGGATCAGCCCCAGCATTTT	CATSRVEGYGDQPQHF